These T cell receptor beta chains were read from a single sample in a study of blood T cell repertoires in COVID-19. Here immunoSEQ multiplex PCR was the method, and the copy in TCRdb shows in-frame clones only, minus some. The data contain about 240,000 clones, around 86% of them singletons. The source material was peripheral blood. These receptors originate from a woman in her 70s with active or convalescent COVID-19. Both conserved end residues are part of each CDR3. A D gene is named only where the DNA matches it firmly. Where a row states a size, it is once, few, many or the class of an expanded clone; other rows omit it.

TRBV2,.,once,TRBJ1-6,CASSEWTDNSPLHF,TGTGCCAGCAGTGAGTGGACAGATAATTCACCCCTCCACTTT
TRBV5-1,.,.,TRBJ2-4,CASSLAAKNIQYF,TGCGCCAGCAGCTTGGCGGCCAAAAACATTCAGTACTTC
TRBV10-3,.,.,TRBJ1-6,CATRQETFGSYNSPLHF,TGTGCCACCAGACAGGAAACTTTTGGCTCCTATAATTCACCCCTCCACTTT
TRBV6-5,.,.,TRBJ2-5,CASNLPEYRETQYF,TGTGCCAGCAACCTCCCCGAATATAGAGAGACCCAGTACTTC
TRBV21-1,.,.,TRBJ2-7,CASSLSRTDYEQYF,TGTGCCAGCAGCCTATCTCGGACAGACTACGAGCAGTACTTC
TRBV6-5,TRBD1,.,TRBJ1-1,CASSTGVSRVAFF,TGTGCCAGCAGTACAGGGGTCTCGAGGGTAGCTTTCTTT
TRBV7-9,.,.,TRBJ1-1,CASSLLGGANTEAFF,TGTGCCAGCAGCCTGCTGGGGGGGGCGAACACTGAAGCTTTCTTT
TRBV19,.,.,TRBJ1-5,CASSKPNQPQHF,TGTGCCAGTAGTAAGCCGAATCAGCCCCAGCATTTT
TRBV11-3,TRBD1,once,TRBJ2-1,CASSQDRVADNEQFF,TGTGCCAGCAGCCAGGACAGGGTTGCCGACAATGAGCAGTTCTTC
TRBV4-1,.,.,TRBJ2-1,CASSRGSHNEQFF,TGCGCCAGCAGCAGGGGGTCTCACAATGAGCAGTTCTTC
TRBV6-6,.,.,TRBJ1-5,CASSYSLEDSQPQHF,TGTGCCAGCAGTTACTCACTTGAGGACAGTCAGCCCCAGCATTTT
TRBV9,.,.,TRBJ1-5,CASSATVEGQPQHF,TGTGCCAGCAGCGCAACAGTCGAGGGCCAGCCCCAGCATTTT
TRBV29-1,TRBD1,.,TRBJ2-1,CSEGDRGNEQFF,TGCAGCGAGGGGGACAGGGGGAATGAGCAGTTCTTC
TRBV19,.,.,TRBJ1-5,CASSKSGGNNQPQHF,TGTGCCAGTAGTAAATCTGGGGGCAACAATCAGCCCCAGCATTTT
TRBV5-4,.,.,TRBJ2-3,CASSLGSLADTQYF,TGTGCCAGCAGCCTAGGGAGTTTGGCAGATACGCAGTATTTT
TRBV4-3,.,.,TRBJ2-1,CASSQDLRREQFF,TGCGCCAGCAGCCAAGACTTGAGGCGCGAGCAGTTCTTC
TRBV18,.,few,TRBJ1-4,CASSKYRDIGIGKLFF,TGTGCCAGCTCAAAATACCGGGACATCGGTATTGGAAAACTGTTTTTT
TRBV6-6,.,.,TRBJ1-6,CASSPGDPNSPLHF,TGTGCCAGCAGTCCAGGGGACCCCAATTCACCCCTCCACTTT
TRBV19,.,.,TRBJ1-5,CASHIGGGGQPQHF,TGTGCCAGCCACATCGGGGGAGGGGGACAGCCCCAGCATTTT
TRBV5-1,TRBD1,.,TRBJ2-1,CASGDSHNEQFF,TGCGCCAGCGGGGACAGCCACAATGAGCAGTTCTTC
TRBV27,.,.,TRBJ1-3,CASSPYGRRGDTIYF,TGTGCCAGCAGTCCCTACGGCAGGCGGGGAGACACCATATATTTT
TRBV2,.,.,TRBJ2-1,CASAGYTYNEQFF,TGTGCCAGCGCAGGCTACACCTACAATGAGCAGTTCTTC
TRBV6-5,.,.,TRBJ1-3,CASRSTVYSGNTIYF,TGTGCCAGCAGATCTACAGTTTACTCTGGAAACACCATATATTTT
TRBV9,.,.,TRBJ1-3,CASSVAAGSGHRNTIYF,TGTGCCAGCAGCGTAGCTGCGGGGTCTGGCCACAGAAACACCATATATTTT
TRBV5-4,.,.,TRBJ2-3,CASSHRLDGGTDTQYF,TGTGCCAGCAGCCACCGACTAGACGGGGGCACAGATACGCAGTATTTT
TRBV7-2,TRBD1,.,TRBJ1-1,CASSTRDRESVEAFF,TGTGCCAGCAGCACGAGGGACAGGGAGTCAGTTGAAGCTTTCTTT
TRBV6-2/TRBV6-3,TRBD1,.,TRBJ2-7,CASSSVTGVFNEQYF,TGTGCCAGCAGTTCGGTGACAGGGGTTTTTAACGAGCAGTACTTC
TRBV10-3,.,once,TRBJ1-5,CAISDNGYTQPQHF,TGTGCCATCAGTGACAACGGGTATACTCAGCCCCAGCATTTT
TRBV19,.,.,TRBJ2-1,CASSVRGDEQFF,TGTGCCAGTAGTGTCAGGGGAGATGAGCAGTTCTTC
TRBV7-2,.,.,TRBJ1-6,CASSLGQNNSPLHF,TGTGCCAGCAGCTTAGGACAGAATAATTCACCCCTCCACTTT
TRBV6-2/TRBV6-3,.,once,TRBJ2-1,CASSDRDKLTYNEQFF,TGTGCCAGCAGTGACCGGGACAAACTAACCTACAATGAGCAGTTCTTC
TRBV5-8,TRBD1,.,TRBJ1-6,CASSLGTGLMDSPLHF,TGTGCCAGCAGCTTGGGGACAGGTCTGATGGATTCACCCCTCCACTTT
TRBV19,.,.,TRBJ1-5,CASTKGGDYQPQHF,TGTGCCAGTACCAAAGGCGGGGACTATCAGCCCCAGCATTTT
TRBV10-3,TRBD1,few,TRBJ1-2,CAIRDFPGGLDYGYTF,TGTGCCATCAGAGATTTTCCAGGGGGCTTAGACTATGGCTACACCTTC
TRBV11-3,TRBD2,.,TRBJ2-1,CASSLEGTSGDNEQFF,TGTGCCAGCAGCTTAGAGGGGACTAGCGGTGACAATGAGCAGTTCTTC
TRBV7-3,.,.,TRBJ1-1,CASSLSGGSTEAFF,TGTGCCAGCAGCTTAAGTGGGGGGTCCACTGAAGCTTTCTTT
TRBV5-1,TRBD1,.,TRBJ1-2,CASSLDRGSSYGYTF,TGCGCCAGCAGCTTGGACAGGGGCAGTAGCTATGGCTACACCTTC
TRBV7-6,TRBD1,.,TRBJ1-1,CASSSTGGYTEAFF,TGTGCCAGCAGCTCGACAGGGGGCTACACTGAAGCTTTCTTT
TRBV6-5,.,.,TRBJ2-1,CASSVTSAIYNEQFF,TGTGCCAGCAGCGTGACCAGCGCGATATACAATGAGCAGTTCTTC
TRBV4-1,TRBD1,few,TRBJ1-4,CASSLPGQGNEKLFF,TGCGCCAGCAGCCTCCCGGGACAGGGGAATGAAAAACTGTTTTTT
TRBV29-1,.,once,TRBJ2-2,CSVERGRGTGELFF,TGCAGCGTTGAAAGAGGGAGGGGGACCGGGGAGCTGTTTTTT
TRBV9,.,.,TRBJ1-1,CASSVDQGGEAFF,TGTGCCAGCAGCGTAGATCAGGGTGGTGAAGCTTTCTTT
TRBV27,TRBD1,.,TRBJ1-4,CASSSGGQDPTGLFF,TGTGCCAGCAGTTCTGGAGGACAGGACCCAACGGGGCTGTTTTTT
TRBV6-6,.,.,TRBJ2-6,CASSYRGSGANVLTF,TGTGCCAGCAGTTACAGGGGCTCTGGGGCCAACGTCCTGACTTTC
TRBV6-2/TRBV6-3,.,few,TRBJ1-5,CASSRRQVDKPQHF,TGTGCCAGCAGTCGACGACAGGTCGATAAGCCCCAGCATTTT